This T cell receptor beta chain was found in a study of graft-versus-host responses after intestinal transplantation. Whole-study context: Recipients uniformly received anti-thymocyte globulin induction, followed by tacrolimus and steroids for approximately 3 years.

Assay used: immunoSEQ multiplex PCR; TCRdb lists only in-frame clones, some missing. Here the sample spans 9,500 or so clones, roughly 90% being singletons. Findings and limits, study-wide: Within the allografts of patients who had graft-donor T cell macrochimerism, graft-versus-host to host-versus-graft clonal ratios were high.

The CDR3 is made up of 11 amino acids. CDR1 and CDR2 (germline): MNHNS, SASEGT. Trimming shortened V by 6 bases and J by 8 bases, and 8 bases separated the two germline ends. As regards this clone: Its antigen is as yet unknown.

This TCR came from a human patient who received an intestinal transplant, so some T cells may come from the graft donor. The source was PBMCs, collected about 240 days after intestinal transplant. J is TRBJ2-1 and V is TRBV6-1; D is possibly TRBD2 (6 bases). The CDR3 region has the DNA TGTGCCAGCAGAGGGGACTATGAGCAGTTCTTC. The encoded protein is CASRGDYEQFF.